This TCR beta chain was sequenced during a study of Ad26.COV2.S vaccination and SARS-CoV-2 variants. In the study overall: Intramuscularly, Ad26.COV2.S was given either once or twice, 56 days apart. Study-wide findings and caveats: Vaccinees showed greater spike-specific TCR breadth than placebo recipients. Placebo recipients and vaccine recipients were similar in non-spike TCR breadth.

Treatment in this sample: roughly 18 received Ad26.COV2.S at low or high dose, single or two shots; several received placebo; per-sample allocation not given. The investigators took samples on day 63 after the first vaccine or placebo injection. An Ad26 vector that expressed Wuhan-strain SARS-CoV-2 spike constituted the vaccine. Clones were read by immunoSEQ multiplex PCR, and TCRdb kept only the in-frame ones, dropping some. The sample includes 500,000 or so clones, nearly 90% seen only once; the top ten take about 2.5%. Details on this clone: Its cognate antigen is unknown.

This TCR derives from a person aged 18-60 years who received the Ad26.COV2.S COVID-19 vaccine or a placebo. This specimen consisted of peripheral blood, obtained in a trial of Ad26.COV2.S vaccine versus placebo.

CDR3 loop: CASRIFGLTGELFF. CDR3 sequence (DNA): TGTGCCAGCAGAATATTTGGCCTCACCGGGGAGCTGTTTTTT. The chain recombines TRBV11-2 with TRBJ2-2, with D hard to call. CDR1 SGHAT and CDR2 FQNNGV come from the germline V gene. V was trimmed by 6 bases and J by 4 bases, leaving 12 bases between them. This CDR3 region has 14 residues.